This T cell receptor beta chain was recovered during a study of CD4 T cells in relation to SARS-CoV-2 and coronaviruses. Study summary: The HLA restriction of the shared crossreactive spike epitopes was mapped.

Unexposed donor CD4+ T cells date from about 2011-2018, before the COVID-19 pandemic. V gave up 0 bases and J gave up 6 bases, with 7 bases separating them. The CDR3 is 14 residues long. The germline V gene has CDR1 SGHRS and CDR2 YFSETQ. Study-wide results and caveats: No donor gave both pre-pandemic and post-infection samples. In roughly 65% of donors, memory CD4+ clonotypes crossrecognized SARS-CoV-2 and at least one common cold coronavirus spike.

As for this clone: The antigen remains unidentified.

Some clones are missing from TCRdb's copy, which holds only in-frame ones; the method was immunoSEQ multiplex PCR. The table has some 65,000 clones, 85% to 90% seen once. The source of this sequence is a human donor in good health. The chain recombines TRBV5-1 with TRBJ1-6; D not resolved. Sequenced material: memory CD4+ T cells from PBMCs. The CDR3 nucleotides read TGCGCCAGCAGCTTGGGGACGGGTAATTCACCCCTCCACTTT. This translates into CASSLGTGNSPLHF.